This TCR beta chain is from a study of T cells in Graves' hyperthyroidism and ophthalmopathy. General study points: Ophthalmopathy, as predicted by the model, came a median roughly 6.5 months after the prediction. Among clonotypes expanded in thyroid above 0.001, most were also found in blood.

The V gene lost 5 bases and the J gene lost 3 bases, with 15 bases spanning the gap. This CDR3 is built from 14 residues. Per the germline V gene, CDR1 is SGHRS and CDR2 is YFSETQ. There are many counts of this clonotype. What it binds is not known. Using RNA transcripts as the source, TCR beta CDR3 regions were amplified. First-round RT-PCR of the TCR CDR3 relied on the HTBI primer set. TCRdb reprocessed the multiplex PCR reads with MiXCR, giving one entry per CDR3 protein. Of fewer than 600,000 distinct CDR3 sequences in the sample, around 15% are singletons; the top ten hold around 14%. Patients between 18 and 65 years old had hyperthyroidism, newly diagnosed and lasting under 2 months. This sample holds PBMCs from approximately 10 ml fresh peripheral blood.

The sample comprised blood. The rearrangement links TRBV5-1 to TRBJ2-7; possible D gene TRBD2, 6 bases. This TCR derives from a woman in her 40s with Graves' hyperthyroidism. DNA of the CDR3: TGCGCCAGCAGACCGCCGGGAGCTATCTACGAGCAGTACTTC. As protein: CASRPPGAIYEQYF.